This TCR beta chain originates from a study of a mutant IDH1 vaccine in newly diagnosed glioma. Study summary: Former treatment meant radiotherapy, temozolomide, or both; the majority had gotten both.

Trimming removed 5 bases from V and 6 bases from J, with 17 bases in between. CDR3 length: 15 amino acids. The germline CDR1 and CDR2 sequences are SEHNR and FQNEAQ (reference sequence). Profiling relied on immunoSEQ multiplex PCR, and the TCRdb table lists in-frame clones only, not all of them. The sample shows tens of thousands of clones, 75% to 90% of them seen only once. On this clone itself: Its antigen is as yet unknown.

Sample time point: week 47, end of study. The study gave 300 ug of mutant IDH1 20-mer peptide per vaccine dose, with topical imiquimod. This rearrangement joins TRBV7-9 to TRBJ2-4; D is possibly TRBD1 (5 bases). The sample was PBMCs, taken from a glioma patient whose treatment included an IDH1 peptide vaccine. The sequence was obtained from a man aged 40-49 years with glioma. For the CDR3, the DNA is TGTGCCAGCAGCGAACCGGCGACAGAAAGAAACATTCAGTACTTC. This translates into CASSEPATERNIQYF.